These 24 T cell receptor beta chains came from one sample sequenced in a study of radiation and T cells in renal cell carcinoma. The protocol was immunoSEQ multiplex PCR, while the TCRdb copy is restricted to in-frame clones and leaves out a portion. The sample lists tens of thousands of clones; around 50% were seen once. Regarding treatment: treatment-naive control, cytoreductive nephrectomy. Sample: tumor tissue, taken from a patient whose treatment was nephrectomy without radiotherapy. These receptors were taken from a human donor with renal cell carcinoma.

This clone was observed a few times. This chain uses TRBV5-6 with TRBJ2-2; TRBD1 or TRBD2 may be the D gene (5 bases each). The CDR3 covers 13 residues. Germline V gene lookup returns CDR1 SGHDT and CDR2 YYEEEE. V gave up 7 bases and J gave up 3 bases, with 10 bases separating them. The CDR3 protein is CASGRGDTGELFF. The DNA of the CDR3 is TGTGCCAGCGGTAGAGGGGACACCGGGGAGCTGTTTTTT.

The rearrangement uses TRBV9 and TRBJ2-7, with a possible D match to TRBD2 (5 bases). This CDR3 has 14 residues. The germline V gene encodes CDR1 SGDLS and CDR2 YYNGEE. V lost 4 bases and J 0 bases, leaving 11 bases between the germline ends. The CDR3 DNA reads as TGTGCCAGCAGCCCGAGGGTGGGCTCCTACGAGCAGTACTTC. This translates into CASSPRVGSYEQYF. Full variable domain (missing parts from reference TRBV9 and TRBJ2-7): DSGVTQTPKHLITATGQRVTLRCSPRSGDLSVYWYQQSLDQGLQFLIQYYNGEERAKGNILERFSAQQFPDLHSELNLSSLELGDSALYFCASSPRVGSYEQYFGPGTRLTVT.

The rearrangement joins TRBV30 to TRBJ2-2; weak D call: TRBD2 (6 bases). The CDR3 loop spans 11 amino acids. From germline, CDR1 is GTSNPN and CDR2 SVGIG (reference sequence). V shed 5 bases and J shed 5 bases, with 6 bases lying between them. CDR3 protein: CAWGGTGELFF. The CDR3 region has the DNA TGTGCCTGGGGGGGGACCGGGGAGCTGTTTTTT.

This sequence joins TRBV6-5 and TRBJ1-4; possibly TRBD1 for D (5 bases). Trimming removed 5 bases from V and 7 bases from J, with 17 bases in between. CDR1 MNHEY and CDR2 SVGAGI come from the germline V gene. The CDR3 has 15 residues. The DNA for the CDR3 is TGTGCCAGCAGTCCCTGGGAGGTCGGGGGTGAAAAACTGTTTTTT. Its translation: CASSPWEVGGEKLFF.

This chain joins TRBV10-3 and TRBJ2-3; D may correspond to TRBD1 or TRBD2 (5 bases each). Trimming took off 0 bases at V and 8 bases at J, with 9 bases between the two ends. This CDR3 is 13 amino acids long. The V gene's germline CDR1 is ENHRY and CDR2 SYGVKD. The CDR3 sequence: CAISESGDPTQYF. Here the CDR3 DNA reads TGTGCCATCAGTGAGTCGGGGGACCCTACGCAGTATTTT.

The V call is TRBV6-6, the J call TRBJ1-5, with a possible D match to TRBD1 (6 bases). Germline CDR1 is MNHNY and CDR2 is SVGAGI (reference sequence). The CDR3 is made up of 14 amino acids. The V and J ends lost 4 bases and 3 bases respectively, with 10 bases between them. CDR3 sequence: CASSFDRFNQPQHF. The CDR3 region has the DNA TGTGCCAGCAGTTTCGACAGGTTCAATCAGCCCCAGCATTTT.

This clone came up a few times. The CDR3 DNA reads as TGTGCCTGGAGTGAACAGGATAATTCACCCCTCCACTTT. Encoded protein: CAWSEQDNSPLHF. V usage is TRBV30 and J usage is TRBJ1-6; D is possibly TRBD1 (5 bases). The V end was cut by 1 base, the J end by 5 bases, with 6 bases between. Looked up from germline, CDR1 is GTSNPN and CDR2 is SVGIG (reference sequence). This CDR3 is 13 amino acids long.

The chain links TRBV7-9 to TRBJ2-2; D possibly corresponds to TRBD2 (5 bases). Germline CDR1 reads SEHNR; CDR2 reads FQNEAQ (reference sequence). CDR3 size: 14 residues. Trimming took 6 bases from V and 2 from J, leaving 10 bases between them. CDR3 sequence (DNA): TGTGCCAGCAGAACCGCGGGTAACACCGGGGAGCTGTTTTTT. Translated: CASRTAGNTGELFF. The complete variable domain, with remaining parts taken from reference TRBV7-9 and TRBJ2-2, reads DTGVSQNPRHKITKRGQNVTFRCDPISEHNRLYWYRQTLGQGPEFLTYFQNEAQLEKSRLLSDRFSAERPKGSFSTLEIQRTEQGDSAMYLCASRTAGNTGELFFGEGSRLTVL.

In nucleotides, the CDR3 is TGTGCCAGCAGCTTTTACGGGGTCCAAGAGACCCAGTACTTC. Amino acid sequence: CASSFYGVQETQYF. This chain uses TRBV11-2 with TRBJ2-5, with D perhaps matching TRBD2 (5 bases). The CDR3 runs to 14 residues. V lost 3 bases and J lost 1, with 9 bases in between. CDR1 and CDR2 from the germline V gene are SGHAT and FQNNGV. The complete variable domain, with remaining parts taken from reference TRBV11-2 and TRBJ2-5, reads EAGVAQSPRYKIIEKRQSVAFWCNPISGHATLYWYQQILGQGPKLLIQFQNNGVVDDSQLPKDRFSAERLKGVDSTLKIQPAKLEDSAVYLCASSFYGVQETQYFGPGTRLLVL.

The rearrangement uses TRBV4-2 and TRBJ2-2, with 11 bases identical to TRBD1. The germline V gene has CDR1 LGHNA and CDR2 YNFKEQ. The CDR3 covers 15 residues. Trimming removed 4 bases from V and 7 bases from J; junction bases left unmatched: 5. This CDR3 reads CASSPRDRGDGELFF. As DNA, the CDR3 is TGTGCCAGCAGCCCCAGGGACAGGGGGGACGGGGAGCTGTTTTTT.

The chain links TRBV7-9 to TRBJ1-2, with unresolved D. CDR3 length: 13 residues. The V gene's germline CDR1 is SEHNR and CDR2 FQNEAQ (reference sequence). Deletions cut 1 base from V and 2 bases from J, with 5 bases between. CDR3 protein: CASSLETNYGYTF. The DNA of the CDR3 is TGTGCCAGCAGCTTAGAGACAAACTATGGCTACACCTTC.

The V call is TRBV7-9, the J call TRBJ1-2; 8 bases map to TRBD1. The CDR3 consists of 15 residues. V dropped 8 bases and J dropped 4; count of bases not matched to a gene: 12. Per germline, CDR1 SEHNR and CDR2 FQNEAQ (reference sequence). Here the CDR3 reads CASQPLDRASYGYTF. As DNA, the CDR3 is TGTGCCAGCCAACCACTGGACAGGGCATCCTATGGCTACACCTTC.

The V and J genes are TRBV19 and TRBJ2-1, with D tentatively TRBD2 (5 bases). Germline values: CDR1 LNHDA, CDR2 SQIVND (reference sequence). V lost 3 bases to trimming and J lost 3 bases, with 6 bases between them. The CDR3 totals 13 residues. In nucleotides, the CDR3 is TGTGCCAGTAGTATGGAGGTCTACAATGAGCAGTTCTTC. This translates into CASSMEVYNEQFF.

The chain links TRBV5-6 to TRBJ2-5; no clear D gene. This CDR3 is built from 13 residues. V gave up 3 bases and J gave up 5 bases, with 11 bases separating them. The V gene's germline CDR1 is SGHDT and CDR2 YYEEEE. The CDR3 sequence is CASSYKGVETQYF. CDR3 DNA sequence: TGTGCCAGCAGCTACAAAGGTGTCGAGACCCAGTACTTC.

J is TRBJ2-5 and V is TRBV5-4; 7 bases map to TRBD2. Germline CDR1 and CDR2: SGHNT and YYREEE (reference sequence). The CDR3 length is 14 residues. V dropped 3 bases and J dropped 1; count of bases not matched to a gene: 3. CDR3 sequence: CASSSGGSQETQYF. CDR3 coding DNA: TGTGCCAGCAGCTCCGGGGGGTCCCAAGAGACCCAGTACTTC.

The chain uses TRBV9 and TRBJ2-2; no clear D. V lost 0 bases and J lost 3, with 3 bases in between. The germline V gene encodes CDR1 SGDLS and CDR2 YYNGEE. The CDR3 extends over 13 amino acids. The CDR3 loop reads CASSVVDTGELFF. The CDR3 DNA reads as TGTGCCAGCAGCGTAGTTGACACCGGGGAGCTGTTTTTT.

The chain couples TRBV2 to TRBJ2-4; 10 bases fit TRBD2. The length of the CDR3 is 13 residues. Germline assignment: CDR1 SNHLY and CDR2 FYNNEI. Losses at the gene ends were 6 bases for V and 8 bases for J; bases not matched to a gene: 4. CDR3 amino acids: CASRAGGPDIQYF. The CDR3 bases are TGTGCCAGCAGAGCGGGGGGGCCGGACATTCAGTACTTC.

CDR3 amino acids: CASSQPPGQGAGDTEAFF. The CDR3 DNA is TGTGCCAGCAGCCAACCTCCGGGACAGGGGGCGGGGGACACTGAAGCTTTCTTT. V is TRBV7-9 and J is TRBJ1-1; 12 bases match TRBD1. J was trimmed by 3 bases and V by 5 bases; bases with no gene match: 13. Germline V gene sequence: CDR1 SEHNR, CDR2 FQNEAQ (reference sequence). The CDR3 length is 18 residues.

This chain uses TRBV19 with TRBJ1-1; D is undetermined. The V end lost 7 bases, the J end lost 3 bases, and 24 bases lay between the germline ends. From germline, CDR1 is LNHDA and CDR2 SQIVND (reference sequence). This CDR3 is 17 amino acids long. CDR3 in amino acids: CASTKRLPNLGYTEAFF. The CDR3 bases are TGTGCCAGTACCAAGAGGTTGCCAAATCTCGGGTACACTGAAGCTTTCTTT. The whole variable domain, remainder taken from reference TRBV19 and TRBJ1-1, is DGGITQSPKYLFRKEGQNVTLSCEQNLNHDAMYWYRQDPGQGLRLIYYSQIVNDFQKGDIAEGYSVSREKKESFPLTVTSAQKNPTAFYLCASTKRLPNLGYTEAFFGQGTRLTVV.

This clone was picked up a small number of times. The sample has other DNA sequences that encode this CDR3 too. V and J are TRBV14 and TRBJ2-1, with 12 bases identical to TRBD2. V lost 3 bases, J lost 3 bases, and 3 bases stayed unmatched. The CDR3 loop spans 16 amino acids. CDR1 is SGHDN and CDR2 is FVKESK in the germline V gene. The CDR3 protein is CASSHTSGGLYNEQFF. CDR3 bases: TGTGCCAGCAGCCACACTAGCGGGGGGCTCTACAATGAGCAGTTCTTC.

This chain uses TRBV7-2 with TRBJ2-5, with D perhaps TRBD1 (6 bases). The CDR3 runs 14 residues. With 5 bases removed from V and 5 bases from J, the gap between germline ends came to 15 bases. The germline V gene has CDR1 SGHTA and CDR2 FQGNSA. CDR3 protein: CASSPPGTWETQYF. As DNA, the CDR3 is TGTGCCAGCAGCCCACCCGGGACATGGGAGACCCAGTACTTC. Full variable domain (remainder filled in from reference TRBV7-2 and TRBJ2-5): GAGVSQSPSNKVTEKGKDVELRCDPISGHTALYWYRQSLGQGLEFLIYFQGNSAPDKSGLPSDRFSAERTGGSVSTLTIQRTQQEDSAVYLCASSPPGTWETQYFGPGTRLLVL.

The chain has TRBV6-1 and TRBJ1-2; D gene ambiguous. The CDR3 length is 10 residues. V lost 5 bases and J lost 4, with 2 bases in between. Germline V lookup: CDR1 MNHNS, CDR2 SASEGT. For the CDR3, the DNA is TGTGCCAGCAGTTTCTATGGCTACACCTTC. Encoded protein: CASSFYGYTF.

In its sample, this clone was seen once. The genes are TRBV18 and TRBJ1-3; 8 bases are shared with TRBD1. The CDR3 is 16 residues long. CDR1 and CDR2 (germline): KGHSH, LQKENI. V lost 4 bases and J lost 4; bases outside the gene matches: 9. The CDR3 here is CASSLGGQGDGNTIYF. For the CDR3, the DNA is TGTGCCAGCTCACTCGGAGGACAGGGTGACGGAAACACCATATATTTT.

The V and J genes are TRBV15 and TRBJ2-3; 10 positions agree with TRBD2. The CDR3 extends over 16 amino acids. The V segment lost 5 bases and the J segment 7 bases; nucleotides outside the gene matches: 12. Germline assignment: CDR1 LNHNV and CDR2 YYDKDF (reference sequence). CDR3 sequence reads: CATSGSGGAKRNTQYF. CDR3 nucleotide sequence: TGTGCCACCAGCGGCAGCGGGGGGGCCAAAAGAAATACGCAGTATTTT.